A single sample gave rise to the 19 T cell receptor beta chains below, sequenced in a study of blood T cell repertoires in COVID-19 (TCRdb year 2020). The library came from the immunoSEQ multiplex PCR assay. TCRdb retrieved this table from immuneACCESS and kept in-frame rearrangements only. Not all clones are present; in checked studies, unresolved V genes account for under half, and no reason is known for the remainder. In this sample the table shows about 230,000 clones, around 84% of which occur a single time. In total, the top ten clones hold about 2.1% of the sample. Sequences were obtained from peripheral blood. These receptors came from a man aged 35-49 years who had recovered from COVID-19.

The J gene is TRBJ1-2, the V gene TRBV6-4; D might be TRBD1 (5 bases). V lost 6 bases and J lost 4, with 12 bases in between. The germline CDR1 and CDR2 sequences are MRHNA and SNTAGT. This CDR3 has 13 amino acids. CDR3 nucleotide sequence: TGTGCCAGCAGGCGGGACGGATCCTATGGCTACACCTTC. Amino acid sequence: CASRRDGSYGYTF.

This chain uses TRBV9 with TRBJ2-3; no clear D. V lost 3 bases, J lost 0 bases, and 11 bases lay in between. The CDR3 is 15 amino acids. Germline CDR1 reads SGDLS; CDR2 reads YYNGEE. DNA for the CDR3: TGTGCCAGCAGCGCGCAGGAATGGAGCACAGATACGCAGTATTTT. This codes for CASSAQEWSTDTQYF.

The V call is TRBV7-9, the J call TRBJ1-1; 8 bases match TRBD1. Germline CDR1 is SEHNR and CDR2 is FQNEAQ (reference sequence). The length of the CDR3 is 13 residues. Trimming removed 5 bases from V and 5 bases from J; junction bases left unmatched: 4. The CDR3 protein is CASSETGVTEAFF. CDR3 nucleotide sequence: TGTGCCAGCAGCGAGACAGGGGTGACTGAAGCTTTCTTT.

The rearrangement joins TRBV7-8 to TRBJ2-7; 7 positions agree with TRBD2. Losses at the gene ends were 6 bases for V and 3 bases for J; bases not matched to a gene: 11. The germline V gene has CDR1 SGHVS and CDR2 FQNEAQ. The CDR3 contains 15 residues. CDR3 in DNA: TGTGCCAGCAGTTCCCTTGTGGGGGACTACTACGAGCAGTACTTC. Amino acid sequence: CASSSLVGDYYEQYF.

The chain links TRBV19 to TRBJ1-1; no reliable D call. The V gene lost 9 bases and the J gene lost 5 bases, with 10 bases spanning the gap. The CDR3 has 11 amino acids. The V gene's germline CDR1 is LNHDA and CDR2 SQIVND (reference sequence). The CDR3 nucleotides read TGTGCCAGCGCGGCCGAAACTGAAGCTTTCTTT. This sequence encodes CASAAETEAFF.

This clone was detected a few times. The rearrangement joins TRBV4-1 to TRBJ1-1; perhaps TRBD1 as D (6 bases). Germline-derived CDR1 and CDR2 are MGHRA and YSYEKL. Deletions cut 3 bases from V and 1 base from J, with 9 bases between. The CDR3 has 14 residues. The CDR3 here is CASSQNRENTEAFF. For the CDR3, the DNA is TGCGCCAGCAGCCAGAACAGGGAGAACACTGAAGCTTTCTTT.

The chain couples TRBV21-1 to TRBJ1-1; TRBD1 is the table's D call and was not checked against the DNA. TRBV21-1 is a recognized pseudogene. This CDR3 contains 14 residues. CDR3 loop: CASSNLAENTEAFF. The CDR3 DNA sequence: TGTGCCAGCAGCAACCTGGCAGAGAACACTGAAGCTTTCTTT.

The rearrangement uses TRBV19 and TRBJ1-4, with 7 bases fitting TRBD1. The J segment lost 2 bases and the V segment lost 10 bases, leaving 16 bases of the junction unmatched. This CDR3 contains 17 residues. CDR1 is LNHDA and CDR2 is SQIVND in the germline V gene (reference sequence). CDR3 in amino acids: CATEGGTGVGTNEKLFF. The CDR3 region has the DNA TGTGCCACCGAGGGAGGAACAGGGGTTGGGACTAATGAAAAACTGTTTTTT.

The genes are TRBV9 and TRBJ1-2, with 7 bases identical to TRBD1. The CDR3 is 14 amino acids. Unmatched junction bases numbered 5, after V lost 3 bases and J lost 3 bases. Looked up from germline, CDR1 is SGDLS and CDR2 is YYNGEE. CDR3 nucleotides: TGTGCCAGCAGCGCCAGGGGGAGGCACTATGGCTACACCTTC. Its translation: CASSARGRHYGYTF.

This chain joins TRBV2 and TRBJ1-2, with TRBD1 matching over 7 bases. Germline lookup yields CDR1 SNHLY and CDR2 FYNNEI. The CDR3 totals 15 residues. V was clipped by 4 bases and J by 8 bases; unmatched bases: 13. CDR3 DNA sequence: TGTGCCAGCAGTGGTCAGATACAGGGGTTGGGCGGCTACACCTTC. Encoded protein: CASSGQIQGLGGYTF.

This clone was counted only a few times. The chain uses TRBV2 and TRBJ2-3; TRBD2 aligns across 11 bases. Germline CDR1 and CDR2: SNHLY and FYNNEI. The CDR3 extends over 14 amino acids. J lost 5 bases, V lost 4 bases, and 2 bases had no gene match. CDR3 in DNA: TGTGCCAGCAGTGTCCTAGCGGGGGGAGATACGCAGTATTTT. The encoded protein is CASSVLAGGDTQYF.

The chain links TRBV11-2 to TRBJ1-1; tentative D call: TRBD1 (6 bases). The V end lost 0 bases, the J end lost 5 bases, and 19 bases lay between the germline ends. Germline CDR1 is SGHAT and CDR2 is FQNNGV. This CDR3 is 17 amino acids long. This CDR3 reads CASSLDRGSAFRTEAFF. Here the CDR3 DNA reads TGTGCCAGCAGCTTAGACAGGGGTTCGGCCTTTCGGACTGAAGCTTTCTTT.

This rearrangement joins TRBV7-9 to TRBJ1-4; D is perhaps TRBD1 (6 bases). Germline V CDR1 and CDR2: SEHNR, FQNEAQ (reference sequence). Trimming pared 5 bases from V and 4 bases from J, leaving 11 bases between. The CDR3 covers 14 residues. As DNA, the CDR3 is TGTGCCAGCAGCCTAGGACAGAATAATGAAAAACTGTTTTTT. Translating it yields CASSLGQNNEKLFF.

This clone has only one observation. This chain uses TRBV23-1 with TRBJ1-2, with D perhaps TRBD1 (6 bases). TRBV23-1 is given ORF status, its function remaining uncertain. This CDR3 contains 14 residues. Trimming removed 0 bases at V and 5 bases at J, with 10 bases between. The CDR3 nucleotides read TGCGCCAGCAGTCAATCGACAGGATTATATGGCTACACCTTC. Protein product: CASSQSTGLYGYTF.

A single count supports this clone. The chain employs TRBV6-6 and TRBJ2-7, with D possibly being TRBD2 (7 bases). Germline V gives CDR1 MNHNY, CDR2 SVGAGI (reference sequence). CDR3 length equals 15 residues. The V end was cut by 0 bases, the J end by 2 bases, with 11 bases between. DNA of the CDR3: TGTGCCAGCAGTTACTCGAGGGGGGGCACCTACGAGCAGTACTTC. This encodes CASSYSRGGTYEQYF.

The V gene is TRBV7-2, the J gene TRBJ2-7; TRBD1 aligns across 7 bases. The germline CDR1 and CDR2 sequences are SGHTA and FQGNSA. J lost 0 bases, V lost 5 bases, and 4 bases had no gene match. The CDR3 extends over 14 amino acids. The CDR3 DNA reads TGTGCCAGCAGCCCGGGACAGATCTCCTACGAGCAGTACTTC. Residues: CASSPGQISYEQYF. Full variable domain (missing parts from reference TRBV7-2 and TRBJ2-7): GAGVSQSPSNKVTEKGKDVELRCDPISGHTALYWYRQSLGQGLEFLIYFQGNSAPDKSGLPSDRFSAERTGGSVSTLTIQRTQQEDSAVYLCASSPGQISYEQYFGPGTRLTVT.

This chain joins TRBV12-3 or TRBV12-4 and TRBJ1-1; D gene uncertain. The CDR3 totals 13 residues. The germline V and J ends were trimmed by 2 bases and 5 bases, with 9 bases remaining between them. Here the CDR3 reads CASSLMADTEAFF. The CDR3 bases are TGTGCCAGCAGTTTAATGGCAGATACTGAAGCTTTCTTT.

This rearrangement joins TRBV4-3 to TRBJ1-1; 8 bases agree with TRBD1. This CDR3 spans 16 amino acids. Germline loops: CDR1 LGHNA, CDR2 YSLEER. With V trimmed by 2 bases and J by 2 bases, 7 bases remained unmatched. This CDR3 reads CASSQTRTGPNTEAFF. CDR3 bases: TGCGCCAGCAGCCAAACCCGGACAGGGCCCAACACTGAAGCTTTCTTT.

This clone was counted a few times. The rearrangement joins TRBV7-2 to TRBJ2-2; TRBD2 might be the D (5 bases). Germline CDR1 and CDR2: SGHTA and FQGNSA. Trimming shortened V by 6 bases and J by 1 base, and 9 bases separated the two germline ends. The CDR3 spans 14 residues. For the CDR3, the DNA is TGTGCCAGCAGAACGGACTGGAACACCGGGGAGCTGTTTTTT. The encoded protein is CASRTDWNTGELFF.